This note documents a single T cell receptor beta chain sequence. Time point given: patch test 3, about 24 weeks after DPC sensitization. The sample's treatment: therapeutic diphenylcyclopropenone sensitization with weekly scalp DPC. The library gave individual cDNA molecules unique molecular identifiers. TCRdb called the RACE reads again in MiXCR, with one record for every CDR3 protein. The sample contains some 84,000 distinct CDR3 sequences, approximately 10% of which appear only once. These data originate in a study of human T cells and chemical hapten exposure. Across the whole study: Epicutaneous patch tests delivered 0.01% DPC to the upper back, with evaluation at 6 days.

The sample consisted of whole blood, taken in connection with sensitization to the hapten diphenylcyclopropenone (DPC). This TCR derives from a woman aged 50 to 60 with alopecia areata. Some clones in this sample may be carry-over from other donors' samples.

CDR3 sequence (DNA): TGTGCCAGCAGCTCCCCGGTGGTAGCGGGAGGGACAGATACGCAGTATTTT. This sequence encodes CASSSPVVAGGTDTQYF. The chain combines TRBV11-2 with TRBJ2-3; 11 bases map to TRBD2. V was clipped by 4 bases and J by 3 bases; unmatched bases: 9. The germline V gene encodes CDR1 SGHAT and CDR2 FQNNGV. This CDR3 has 17 residues.